A selection of T cell receptor beta chains follows, all from one sample in a study of blood T cell repertoires in COVID-19. Using immunoSEQ multiplex PCR, the repertoire was profiled, and TCRdb retains in-frame clones only, with some absent. The table includes 180,000 or so clones, 70% to 90% detected once. Sequences were obtained from peripheral blood. The receptors come from a woman of 80 years or more with acute or convalescent COVID-19. Each CDR3 is given with its conserved first and last residue. Fields, in order: V gene, clone size, J gene, D gene, CDR3 protein, CDR3 DNA. D genes are given only for firm matches. A clone size is listed for some rows: how often the clone was seen (once, few, many), or a class if it is expanded.

>TRBV9|.|TRBJ2-4|TRBD2
CASSATSGRTGGAKNIQYF
TGTGCCAGCAGCGCTACTAGCGGGAGGACGGGGGGAGCCAAAAACATTCAGTACTTC
>TRBV4-1|.|TRBJ1-2|.
CASSQAPGADYGYTF
TGCGCCAGCAGCCAAGCCCCAGGGGCTGACTATGGCTACACCTTC
>TRBV18|.|TRBJ1-3|.
CASSPMQLLGNTIYF
TGTGCCAGCTCACCAATGCAACTGCTCGGAAACACCATATATTTT
>TRBV3-1/TRBV3-2|.|TRBJ2-1|TRBD2
CASSPPGLAGVGEQFF
TGTGCCAGCAGCCCTCCGGGACTAGCGGGAGTGGGTGAGCAGTTCTTC
>TRBV28|few|TRBJ1-5|TRBD1
CASSLWVGGGGQPQHF
TGTGCCAGCAGTTTATGGGTAGGGGGCGGAGGTCAGCCCCAGCATTTT
>TRBV19|few|TRBJ2-7|.
CASSAQGGAYSYEQYF
TGTGCCAGTAGTGCCCAAGGGGGGGCTTACTCCTACGAGCAGTACTTC
>TRBV19|.|TRBJ1-2|.
CASSMGPAPALYGYTF
TGTGCCAGTAGTATGGGGCCGGCACCCGCCCTCTATGGCTACACCTTC
>TRBV30|.|TRBJ2-5|.
CASARQTQETQYF
TGTGCCTCCGCAAGACAGACACAAGAGACCCAGTACTTC
>TRBV16|.|TRBJ1-5|TRBD1
CASSQGQLSNQPQHF
TGTGCCAGCAGCCAGGGACAGTTAAGCAATCAGCCCCAGCATTTT
>TRBV27|.|TRBJ2-1|TRBD2
CASSHLAGGLIEQFF
TGTGCCAGCAGTCACCTAGCGGGAGGGCTCATTGAGCAGTTCTTC
>TRBV30|.|TRBJ2-6|.
CAWSVGHSGANVLTF
TGTGCCTGGAGTGTCGGTCACTCTGGGGCCAACGTCCTGACTTTC
>TRBV28|.|TRBJ2-2|TRBD1
CASRSPLDRGDTGELFF
TGTGCCAGCAGGTCCCCCCTAGACAGGGGCGACACCGGGGAGCTGTTTTTT
>TRBV9|few|TRBJ1-6|.
CASSIQPQVEGSPLHF
TGTGCCAGCAGCATCCAACCTCAGGTGGAGGGTTCACCCCTCCACTTT